Below, one T cell receptor (beta chain) is given with its context. Trimming cost V 4 bases and J 5 bases, with 16 bases left between them. Per germline, CDR1 SGHDT and CDR2 YYEEEE. The CDR3 loop spans 15 amino acids. This record belongs to a study of T cell responses to AZD1222 COVID-19 vaccine. TCRdb's table, derived via immunoSEQ multiplex PCR, lists solely in-frame clones and lacks some. The table records roughly 140,000 clones, 88% of them present only once. This sequence was found in an adult who received the AZD1222 COVID-19 vaccine. Sequenced here: peripheral blood, sampled 28 days after the second AZD1222 dose. The J gene is TRBJ1-5, the V gene TRBV5-6, with TRBD1 as a possible D gene (6 bases). CDR3 in DNA: TGTGCCAGCAGCCTGTTAATAGGGGGGGATCAGCCCCAGCATTTT. Amino acid sequence: CASSLLIGGDQPQHF. The full variable domain, with the rest looked up from reference TRBV5-6 and TRBJ1-5, is DAGVTQSPTHLIKTRGQQVTLRCSPKSGHDTVSWYQQALGQGPQFIFQYYEEEERQRGNFPDRFSGHQFPNYSSELNVNALLLGDSALYLCASSLLIGGDQPQHFGDGTRLSIL.